Following are 21 T cell receptor beta chains from one sample sequenced in a study of blood T cell repertoires in COVID-19. Only in-frame clones appear in the TCRdb table, and some are missing; sequencing was by immunoSEQ multiplex PCR. The profile covers 110,000 or so clones, with about 85% appearing a single time and roughly 1.4% taken by the ten largest. The sample taken for sequencing was peripheral blood. The receptors here all came from a man aged 45-65 years with acute or convalescent COVID-19.

The rearrangement joins TRBV3-1 (or the pseudogene TRBV3-2) to TRBJ2-7; 8 nucleotides line up with TRBD2. Germline CDR1 and CDR2: LGHDT and YNNKEL (reference sequence). V was clipped by 4 bases and J by 1 base; unmatched bases: 12. The CDR3 has 17 amino acids. This chain's CDR3 is CASSPNPRASGSYEQYF. CDR3 DNA: TGTGCCAGCAGCCCTAACCCGCGCGCTAGCGGGTCCTACGAGCAGTACTTC.

This clone was counted a few times. V and J are TRBV19 and TRBJ1-2; 7 bases agree with TRBD1. The CDR3 length is 13 residues. Trimming cost V 3 bases and J 4 bases; bases outside gene matches: 2. Germline V gives CDR1 LNHDA, CDR2 SQIVND (reference sequence). This chain's CDR3 is CASSMGDSYGYTF. DNA for the CDR3: TGTGCCAGTAGTATGGGGGACAGCTATGGCTACACCTTC. Variable domain in full (rest from reference TRBV19 and TRBJ1-2): DGGITQSPKYLFRKEGQNVTLSCEQNLNHDAMYWYRQDPGQGLRLIYYSQIVNDFQKGDIAEGYSVSREKKESFPLTVTSAQKNPTAFYLCASSMGDSYGYTFGSGTRLTVV.

J is TRBJ2-3 and V is TRBV6-5, with 8 nucleotides matching TRBD2. V was clipped by 0 bases and J by 2 bases; unmatched bases: 4. This CDR3 region has 16 residues. CDR1 is MNHEY and CDR2 is SVGAGI in the germline V gene. In DNA, the CDR3 is TGTGCCAGCAGTTACTCTGCAGCGGGGGCCACAGATACGCAGTATTTT. It codes for CASSYSAAGATDTQYF.

As concerns this clone: A read error may account for a junction end that differs from germline. The chain links TRBV2 to TRBJ2-1; 9 bases align to TRBD1. The CDR3 runs to 12 residues. Per the germline V gene, CDR1 is SNHLY and CDR2 is FYNNEI. CDR3: CASSFYGTGPIF. CDR3 in DNA: TGTGCCAGCAGTTTTTACGGGACAGGGCCGATCTTC.

The chain recombines TRBV5-1 with TRBJ2-6; possibly TRBD1 for D (5 bases). Per the germline V gene, CDR1 is SGHRS and CDR2 is YFSETQ. V lost 1 base, J lost 0 bases, and 5 bases lay in between. There are 15 residues in the CDR3. CDR3 loop: CASSLQGSGANVLTF. In nucleotides, the CDR3 is TGCGCCAGCAGCTTGCAGGGCTCTGGGGCCAACGTCCTGACTTTC.

The chain combines TRBV24-1 with TRBJ1-5; 9 nucleotides line up with TRBD1. The trim removed 10 bases at V and 4 bases at J, leaving 7 bases unmatched. This CDR3 has 14 residues. CDR1 and CDR2 (germline): KGHDR, SFDVKD. The CDR3 DNA is TGTGCCACACAGGGGGCAGGTAGTAATCAGCCCCAGCATTTT. Residues: CATQGAGSNQPQHF.

The chain is built from TRBV11-2 and TRBJ2-7, with D perhaps matching TRBD1 (6 bases). Trimming shortened V by 8 bases and J by 0 bases, and 11 bases separated the two germline ends. The CDR3 sequence is 13 residues long. From germline, CDR1 is SGHAT and CDR2 FQNNGV. The chain's CDR3 is CASSRTDSYEQYF. For the CDR3, the DNA is TGTGCCAGCTCCCGGACAGACTCCTACGAGCAGTACTTC. The full variable domain, its missing parts supplied by reference TRBV11-2 and TRBJ2-7, is EAGVAQSPRYKIIEKRQSVAFWCNPISGHATLYWYQQILGQGPKLLIQFQNNGVVDDSQLPKDRFSAERLKGVDSTLKIQPAKLEDSAVYLCASSRTDSYEQYFGPGTRLTVT.

The chain recombines TRBV28 with TRBJ2-1; 9 positions match TRBD1. CDR1 is MDHEN, CDR2 SYDVKM, per germline. The junction had 6 bases not matched to a gene; V was cut back by 1 base and J by 5 bases. This CDR3 is 16 amino acids long. CDR3 amino acids: CASSLSPGQGNNEQFF. CDR3 in DNA: TGTGCCAGCAGTTTATCCCCGGGACAGGGAAACAATGAGCAGTTCTTC. The full variable domain, in which reference TRBV28 and TRBJ2-1 provide the parts outside the CDR3, is DVKVTQSSRYLVKRTGEKVFLECVQDMDHENMFWYRQDPGLGLRLIYFSYDVKMKEKGDIPEGYSVSREKKERFSLILESASTNQTSMYLCASSLSPGQGNNEQFFGPGTRLTVL.

This clone was detected once. The CDR3 coding sequence is TGTGCCAGCACTAGGAGCGGGGGCCGGGGGGAGCAGTATTTT. Residues: CASTRSGGRGEQYF. The V and J genes are TRBV27 and TRBJ2-3, with TRBD2 identical over 8 bases. Per the germline V gene, CDR1 is MNHEY and CDR2 is SMNVEV (reference sequence). V shed 7 bases, J shed 11 bases, and the junction held 14 bases outside the gene matches. The CDR3 loop spans 14 amino acids.

This clone has only a few counts. The rearrangement joins TRBV28 to TRBJ1-4; 7 nucleotides match TRBD1. This CDR3 spans 14 amino acids. V shed 7 bases and J 7 bases; nucleotides not matched to a gene: 9. CDR1 and CDR2 from the germline V gene are MDHEN and SYDVKM. CDR3 sequence: CASIGQGGGEKLFF. CDR3 coding DNA: TGTGCCAGCATTGGGCAGGGGGGAGGTGAAAAACTGTTTTTT.

The chain has TRBV30 and TRBJ2-2, with 10 bases fitting TRBD1. The CDR3 consists of 16 residues. Germline V gene sequence: CDR1 GTSNPN, CDR2 SVGIG (reference sequence). After removal of 0 bases from V and 6 bases from J, the junction contained 7 bases not matched to a gene. The CDR3 DNA follows: TGTGCCTGGAGTGTATCGGGACAGGGGTTGGCCGGGGAGCTGTTTTTT. Encoded protein: CAWSVSGQGLAGELFF.

This chain connects TRBV5-1 to TRBJ1-4, with TRBD1 identical over 7 bases. V lost 7 bases and J lost 5; bases outside the gene matches: 8. This CDR3 has 14 residues. The germline V gene encodes CDR1 SGHRS and CDR2 YFSETQ. In nucleotides, the CDR3 is TGCGCCAGCTGGACGGGACAGACCAATGAAAAACTGTTTTTT. Translating gives CASWTGQTNEKLFF.

The chain is built from TRBV25-1 and TRBJ1-1; 9 bases match TRBD1. The CDR3 totals 14 residues. Germline V gene lookup returns CDR1 MGHDK and CDR2 SYGVNS. J was trimmed by 3 bases and V by 4 bases; bases with no gene match: 3. The CDR3 reads CASSAGTGYTEAFF. The DNA of the CDR3 is TGTGCCAGCAGTGCCGGGACAGGGTACACTGAAGCTTTCTTT.

This clone showed up just a few times. The rearrangement uses TRBV6-5 and TRBJ1-3; TRBD1 is a possible D gene (6 bases). CDR3 length: 14 amino acids. Trimming took 8 bases from V and 2 from J, leaving 13 bases between them. In germline, CDR1 is MNHEY, CDR2 SVGAGI. This chain's CDR3 is CASLLQGPGNTIYF. The DNA for the CDR3 is TGTGCCAGCCTATTACAGGGTCCTGGAAACACCATATATTTT.

This chain links TRBV15 with TRBJ2-3, with D possibly being TRBD2 (5 bases). CDR1 LNHNV and CDR2 YYDKDF come from the germline V gene (reference sequence). CDR3 length: 13 amino acids. Trimming stripped 0 bases from V and 9 bases from J, with 10 bases between. The CDR3 nucleotides are TGTGCCACCAGCAGAGATAGAAGGAGGACGCAGTATTTT. Protein: CATSRDRRRTQYF.

The chain couples TRBV24-1 to TRBJ1-5, with 8 positions matching TRBD1. The germline V gene encodes CDR1 KGHDR and CDR2 SFDVKD. The CDR3 has 15 amino acids. V was clipped by 4 bases and J by 2 bases; unmatched bases: 3. Here the CDR3 DNA reads TGTGCCACCAGTGACCAGGGGGCCGGCAATCAGCCCCAGCATTTT. It codes for CATSDQGAGNQPQHF.

The J gene is TRBJ2-2, the V gene TRBV11-1, with 13 nucleotides matching TRBD2. V lost 5 bases to trimming and J lost 6 bases; unmatched junction nucleotides: 6. Germline lookup yields CDR1 SGHAT and CDR2 FQDESV (reference sequence). This CDR3 region has 16 residues. CDR3 in DNA: TGTGCCAGCAGCCCCCCACTAGCGGGGGGGTCCGGGGAGCTGTTTTTT. Amino acids: CASSPPLAGGSGELFF. The full variable domain, its missing parts supplied by reference TRBV11-1 and TRBJ2-2, is EAEVAQSPRYKITEKSQAVAFWCDPISGHATLYWYRQILGQGPELLVQFQDESVVDDSQLPKDRFSAERLKGVDSTLKIQPAELGDSAMYLCASSPPLAGGSGELFFGEGSRLTVL.

In DNA, the CDR3 is TGTGCCAGCAGTTACTCGACAAACCGACAGCCCCAGCATTTT. Translating it yields CASSYSTNRQPQHF. The V gene is TRBV6-6, the J gene TRBJ1-5; the D is unclear. CDR3 length: 14 residues. Germline V gene data show CDR1 as MNHNY and CDR2 as SVGAGI (reference sequence). Trimming removed 0 bases at V and 7 bases at J, with 10 bases between.

This clone occurred a few times. This chain connects TRBV7-9 to TRBJ2-2, with D perhaps TRBD1 (6 bases). The CDR3 is 14 amino acids. Germline CDR1 SEHNR, CDR2 FQNEAQ (reference sequence). The V end lost 5 bases, the J end lost 4 bases, and 11 bases lay between the germline ends. CDR3 nucleotide sequence: TGTGCCAGCAGCCACAGGGACGGCACCGGGGAGCTGTTTTTT. Translating it yields CASSHRDGTGELFF.

The chain combines TRBV10-3 with TRBJ2-7, with D hard to call. Germline V gives CDR1 ENHRY, CDR2 SYGVKD. V was pared by 2 bases and J by 3 bases, with 5 bases between. The CDR3 has 12 amino acids. The CDR3 region is CAISELVYEQYF. CDR3 DNA sequence: TGTGCCATCAGTGAGCTCGTCTACGAGCAGTACTTC.

The V gene is TRBV5-1, the J gene TRBJ2-7; TRBD1 might be the D (5 bases). The CDR3 is made up of 14 amino acids. Germline values: CDR1 SGHRS, CDR2 YFSETQ. V shed 1 base and J shed 1 base, with 9 bases lying between them. The CDR3 is CASSLSRQSYEQYF. CDR3 in DNA: TGCGCCAGCAGCTTGTCGAGACAGTCCTACGAGCAGTACTTC. The complete variable domain, with remaining parts taken from reference TRBV5-1 and TRBJ2-7, reads KAGVTQTPRYLIKTRGQQVTLSCSPISGHRSVSWYQQTPGQGLQFLFEYFSETQRNKGNFPGRFSGRQFSNSRSEMNVSTLELGDSALYLCASSLSRQSYEQYFGPGTRLTVT.